The rows below give T cell receptor beta chains drawn from one sample of a study of blood T cell repertoires in COVID-19. The protocol was immunoSEQ multiplex PCR, while the TCRdb copy is restricted to in-frame clones and leaves out a portion. Here the sample spans 200,000 to 250,000 clones, around 86% being singletons. Sequenced material: peripheral blood. Receptors were obtained from a woman in her seventies with active or convalescent COVID-19. Both conserved end residues are part of each CDR3. A D gene is named only where the DNA matches it firmly. Not every row has a clone size; where given, it reads once, few, many or a size class.

>TRBJ1-4|NA|TRBV6-6|once
CASRRGGRGSEKLFF
TGTGCCAGCAGACGAGGTGGGAGGGGGAGTGAAAAACTGTTTTTT
>TRBJ1-6|NA|TRBV6-6|many
CASTPSLVSYNSPLHF
TGTGCCAGCACCCCTAGTCTAGTCTCATATAATTCACCCCTCCACTTT
>TRBJ2-7|NA|TRBV5-1|NA
CASSILQGGYEQYF
TGCGCCAGCAGTATATTACAGGGTGGGTACGAGCAGTACTTC
>TRBJ1-2|TRBD1|TRBV28|once
CASTPTGGHGYTF
TGTGCCAGCACCCCGACAGGGGGCCATGGCTACACCTTC
>TRBJ2-7|TRBD1|TRBV18|NA
CASSFGQGPYEQYF
TGTGCCAGCTCTTTTGGACAGGGGCCCTACGAGCAGTACTTC
>TRBJ1-4|TRBD1|TRBV4-3|few
CASSHPLTGVGEKLFF
TGCGCCAGCAGCCACCCCTTAACAGGGGTTGGCGAAAAACTGTTTTTT
>TRBJ2-7|NA|TRBV13|NA
CASSLSRYEQYF
TGTGCCAGCAGCTTATCCCGCTACGAGCAGTACTTC
>TRBJ1-1|NA|TRBV29-1|NA
CSVEYVDTEAFF
TGCAGCGTTGAGTATGTTGACACTGAAGCTTTCTTT
>TRBJ1-4|NA|TRBV7-6|NA
CASTLSAGF
TGTGCCAGCACCCTTTCGGCGGGCTTT
>TRBJ2-2|NA|TRBV7-3|NA
CASSLRGQRPNTGELFF
TGTGCCAGCAGCCTACGCGGCCAGCGACCGAACACCGGGGAGCTGTTTTTT
>TRBJ2-5|TRBD2|TRBV10-1|NA
CASSERAGGLQETQYF
TGCGCCAGCAGTGAGAGAGCGGGGGGACTCCAAGAGACCCAGTACTTC
>TRBJ1-5|NA|TRBV10-3|NA
CAITSGEGQPQHF
TGTGCCATAACCTCAGGGGAAGGTCAGCCCCAGCATTTT
>TRBJ1-1|NA|TRBV9|few
CASSVGEVSDAFF
TGTGCCAGCAGCGTAGGGGAGGTATCGGATGCTTTCTTT
>TRBJ1-2|NA|TRBV12-5|few
CASASSGLFKNYGYTF
TGTGCTAGTGCCTCCTCGGGATTGTTCAAGAACTATGGCTACACCTTC
>TRBJ2-5|NA|TRBV27|NA
CASSSLRWGPEETQYF
TGTGCCAGCAGTTCTCTGCGTTGGGGGCCCGAAGAGACCCAGTACTTC
>TRBJ1-1|NA|TRBV10-3|NA
CAISYTENTEAFF
TGTGCCATCAGTTATACAGAGAACACTGAAGCTTTCTTT
>TRBJ1-1|NA|TRBV27|NA
CASASTAGVVEAFF
TGTGCCAGTGCTTCGACCGCGGGTGTCGTTGAAGCTTTCTTT
>TRBJ1-1|NA|TRBV7-6|NA
CASSLDEGNTEAFF
TGTGCCAGCAGCTTAGATGAGGGCAACACTGAAGCTTTCTTT
>TRBJ2-3|NA|TRBV24-1|NA
CATSESQGFGTDTQYF
TGTGCCACCAGTGAATCGCAGGGGTTCGGCACAGATACGCAGTATTTT
>TRBJ1-2|TRBD1|TRBV3-1/TRBV3-2|NA
CASSQETTGTGVGYTF
TGTGCCAGCAGCCAAGAAACAACCGGGACAGGGGTTGGCTACACCTTC
>TRBJ2-5|TRBD2|TRBV7-2|NA
CASSSEAGGTWTQYF
TGTGCCAGCAGCTCAGAAGCGGGGGGTACGTGGACCCAGTACTTC
>TRBJ1-3|TRBD1|TRBV6-6|NA
CASSQGTVLSSGNTIYF
TGTGCCAGCAGTCAGGGGACAGTCTTAAGCTCTGGAAACACCATATATTTT
>TRBJ2-7|NA|TRBV12-1|NA
CASSPLGTSLDYEQYF
TGTGCCAGCAGCCCCCTTGGGACTAGCTTGGACTACGAGCAGTACTTC
>TRBJ2-3|TRBD2|TRBV4-3|NA
CASSQDTGAAGGSDTQYF
TGCGCCAGCAGCCAAGATACGGGGGCAGCGGGGGGGTCGGATACGCAGTATTTT
>TRBJ1-2|TRBD1|TRBV24-1|NA
CATSDNRGLAYGYTF
TGTGCCACCAGTGATAACAGGGGGTTGGCCTATGGCTACACCTTC
>TRBJ2-3|TRBD2|TRBV9|NA
CASSVAGGFPSTDTQYF
TGTGCCAGCAGCGTAGCGGGGGGGTTCCCTAGCACAGATACGCAGTATTTT
>TRBJ1-5|NA|TRBV5-4|few
CASSLGQNQPQHF
TGTGCCAGCAGCTTGGGACAGAATCAGCCCCAGCATTTT
>TRBJ2-3|NA|TRBV24-1|NA
CATSDPRAQYF
TGTGCCACCAGTGATCCCCGGGCGCAGTATTTT
>TRBJ1-3|NA|TRBV7-2|NA
CASRQASSGNTIYF
TGTGCCTCGAGACAGGCCAGCTCTGGAAACACCATATATTTT
>TRBJ2-7|NA|TRBV6-2/TRBV6-3|once
CASSLRGDEQYF
TGTGCCAGCAGCCTGCGTGGAGACGAGCAGTACTTC
>TRBJ2-1|TRBD2|TRBV5-4|NA
CASSLGLASRDSNEQFF
TGTGCCAGCAGCTTGGGACTAGCGAGCCGAGATTCCAATGAGCAGTTCTTC
>TRBJ2-1|NA|TRBV12-5|NA
CASGLDPTHYNEQFF
TGTGCTAGTGGTTTGGACCCGACACATTACAATGAGCAGTTCTTC
>TRBJ1-1|NA|TRBV14|NA
CASSLYQGAEAFF
TGTGCCAGCAGCCTTTACCAGGGTGCTGAAGCTTTCTTT
>TRBJ2-1|NA|TRBV11-3|NA
CASSSGHLGNEQFF
TGTGCCAGCAGCTCGGGACACCTTGGTAATGAGCAGTTCTTC
>TRBJ2-3|TRBD2|TRBV7-9|NA
CASSLEGLAGGLIPDTQYF
TGTGCCAGCAGCTTAGAAGGACTAGCGGGGGGGCTGATCCCAGATACGCAGTATTTT
>TRBJ1-2|NA|TRBV6-5|NA
CASSYWGHANGYTF
TGTGCCAGCAGCTACTGGGGCCACGCGAATGGCTACACCTTC
>TRBJ2-7|TRBD1|TRBV7-8|NA
CASRGAGQGAHEQYF
TGTGCCAGCAGAGGGGCGGGACAGGGTGCCCACGAGCAGTACTTC
>TRBJ1-1|TRBD1|TRBV20-1|NA
CSASGQGALNTEAFF
TGCAGTGCTAGTGGACAGGGTGCCCTCAACACTGAAGCTTTCTTT
>TRBJ1-3|NA|TRBV24-1|NA
CATSNSGNTIYF
TGTGCCACCAGCAACTCTGGAAACACCATATATTTT
>TRBJ2-2|TRBD1|TRBV6-2/TRBV6-3|NA
CASSTRTGLGDGTGELFF
TGTGCCAGCAGTACCCGGACAGGGTTGGGGGACGGAACCGGGGAGCTGTTTTTT
>TRBJ2-3|TRBD1|TRBV9|NA
CASSASGGKRTDTQYF
TGTGCCAGCAGCGCCTCAGGGGGAAAAAGAACAGATACGCAGTATTTT
>TRBJ2-1|NA|TRBV2|NA
CATTGNEQFF
TGTGCCACCACAGGGAATGAGCAGTTCTTC